This entry lists 27 T cell receptor beta chains sequenced from one sample in a study of CD8+ T cells in alopecia areata. RNA extraction and reverse transcription yielded cDNA as sequencing template. Clones were read by immunoSEQ multiplex PCR, and TCRdb kept only the in-frame ones, dropping some. The sample carries approximately 150,000 clones, approximately 52% recorded once. Sample treatment: oral pan-JAK inhibitor, 5-10 mg twice daily. Sequences were derived from CD4+ T cells sorted from blood, sampled at approximately week 61, from a patient treated with tofacitinib. These TCRs come from a human donor with alopecia areata.

This chain joins TRBV19 and TRBJ1-2; no firm D call. Between the trimmed V and J ends, which lost 1 base and 1 base, there was a span of 7 bases. CDR1 and CDR2 from the germline V gene are LNHDA and SQIVND (reference sequence). CDR3 length: 14 amino acids. The CDR3 DNA is TGTGCCAGTAGTATAGCACTCCTTAACTATGGCTACACCTTC. This codes for CASSIALLNYGYTF.

The chain joins TRBV29-1 to TRBJ2-2, with TRBD2 matching 13 bases. The V gene end was trimmed by 7 bases and the J gene end by 6 bases; junction bases not matched to a gene: 2. The CDR3 contains 13 residues. CDR1 is SQVTM and CDR2 is ANQGSEA in the germline V gene. CDR3 in amino acids: CSAGTSGAGELFF. The DNA of the CDR3 is TGCAGCGCCGGGACTAGCGGGGCCGGGGAGCTGTTTTTT.

This clone was found a few times. V usage is TRBV29-1 and J usage is TRBJ2-5; 9 bases line up with TRBD1. Matching the DNA end better, TRBJ2-7 makes the J call doubtful. Germline V gene data show CDR1 as SQVTM and CDR2 as ANQGSEA. The CDR3 is 14 residues long. The CDR3 bases are TGCAGCGTGCAACCGGGACAGGGTACCAACGAGCAGTACTTC. Residues: CSVQPGQGTNEQYF.

This chain links TRBV15 with TRBJ2-3; D remains unclear. This CDR3 region has 13 residues. Germline values: CDR1 LNHNV, CDR2 YYDKDF (reference sequence). V lost 7 bases, J lost 8 bases, and 16 bases lay in between. As DNA, the CDR3 is TGTGCCACCAAGGGCGGCCACCTTGCTACGCAGTATTTT. Protein sequence: CATKGGHLATQYF.

The rearrangement uses TRBV9 and TRBJ2-7; D uncertain. Germline V CDR1 and CDR2: SGDLS, YYNGEE. The germline V and J ends were trimmed by 0 bases and 0 bases, with 7 bases remaining between them. CDR3 length equals 14 residues. The CDR3 sequence: CASSVGGSSYEQYF. The DNA of the CDR3 is TGTGCCAGCAGCGTAGGCGGAAGCTCCTACGAGCAGTACTTC.

In DNA form, the CDR3 reads TGTGCCAGCAGCTTTCGGGGGTCGGAGACCCAGTACTTC. Amino acids: CASSFRGSETQYF. The rearrangement joins TRBV7-9 to TRBJ2-5; possibly TRBD2 for D (6 bases). The germline V gene encodes CDR1 SEHNR and CDR2 FQNEAQ (reference sequence). The CDR3 length is 13 residues. The ends were cut back, 3 bases at V and 5 bases at J, with 10 bases in the middle.

This sequence joins TRBV5-6 and TRBJ2-6, with D unresolved. This CDR3 has 16 amino acids. Germline CDR1 is SGHDT and CDR2 is YYEEEE. With 1 base removed from V and 0 bases from J, the gap between germline ends came to 8 bases. CDR3 in DNA: TGTGCCAGCAGCTTGAGCCAATACTCTGGGGCCAACGTCCTGACTTTC. This encodes CASSLSQYSGANVLTF.

V is TRBV30 and J is TRBJ2-2, with D maybe TRBD1 (6 bases). Germline-derived CDR1 and CDR2 are GTSNPN and SVGIG (reference sequence). The CDR3 totals 13 residues. Between the trimmed V and J ends, which lost 1 base and 7 bases, there was a span of 10 bases. The CDR3 DNA follows: TGTGCCTGGAGTGAGGACAGACTCGGGGAGCTGTTTTTT. It codes for CAWSEDRLGELFF.

V gene TRBV9 combines with J gene TRBJ2-1; tentative D call: TRBD1 (6 bases). CDR3 size: 16 residues. Germline-derived CDR1 and CDR2 are SGDLS and YYNGEE. Trimming took off 0 bases at V and 9 bases at J, with 19 bases between the two ends. CDR3 region: CASSVDSQGSSGEQFF. CDR3 sequence (DNA): TGTGCCAGCAGCGTAGATAGTCAGGGGTCATCTGGTGAGCAGTTCTTC.

The V call is TRBV10-3, the J call TRBJ2-7; 8 positions agree with TRBD2. The CDR3 runs to 14 residues. The germline V gene has CDR1 ENHRY and CDR2 SYGVKD. J gave up 9 bases and V 6 bases, and 13 bases lay outside the gene matches. CDR3 sequence (DNA): TGTGCCATCAGCCCGGGAGGGACCTATACGGGGCAGTACTTC. Protein: CAISPGGTYTGQYF.

CDR3 coding DNA: TGTGCCAGCAGCCAAGTTTCAGACACCGGGGAGCTGTTTTTT. Its translation: CASSQVSDTGELFF. V is TRBV4-2 and J is TRBJ2-2, with D hard to call. This CDR3 contains 14 residues. Germline V CDR1 and CDR2: LGHNA, YNFKEQ. The V and J ends lost 1 base and 3 bases respectively, with 6 bases between them.

The gene calls are TRBV7-2 and TRBJ2-5; 8 bases are shared with TRBD1. V dropped 5 bases and J dropped 2; count of bases not matched to a gene: 1. The CDR3 runs to 13 residues. The germline CDR1 and CDR2 sequences are SGHTA and FQGNSA. The CDR3 region has the DNA TGTGCCAGCAGCCGGGACAGGCAAGAGACCCAGTACTTC. Protein product: CASSRDRQETQYF.

This clone was picked up a small number of times. The gene calls are TRBV29-1 and TRBJ2-5; D is possibly TRBD1 (6 bases). With 6 bases removed from V and 5 bases from J, the gap between germline ends came to 13 bases. Per the germline V gene, CDR1 is SQVTM and CDR2 is ANQGSEA. The CDR3 spans 12 residues. CDR3 sequence: CSVGARRETQYF. The CDR3 bases are TGCAGCGTGGGGGCCCGGAGGGAGACCCAGTACTTC.

This clone turned up a few times. This sequence joins TRBV19 and TRBJ1-2; D not certain. V lost 5 bases to trimming and J lost 2 bases, with 12 bases between them. CDR1 is LNHDA and CDR2 is SQIVND in the germline V gene (reference sequence). This CDR3 is 14 amino acids long. The CDR3 nucleotides read TGTGCCAGTAGTTTCCAGGCTGACAACTATGGCTACACCTTC. Protein: CASSFQADNYGYTF.

This clone was seen a handful of times. The genes are TRBV4-2 and TRBJ2-7; tentative D call: TRBD1 (6 bases). The CDR3 is 17 amino acids. Germline CDR1 LGHNA, CDR2 YNFKEQ. The V and J ends lost 0 bases and 6 bases respectively, with 21 bases between them. The CDR3 DNA follows: TGTGCCAGCAGCCAAGAAGGTATAGGGGGTGTCCTCTCCGAGCAGTACTTC. It encodes CASSQEGIGGVLSEQYF.

This clone was detected only once. Other DNA variants within this sample encode the same CDR3. The chain uses TRBV7-9 and TRBJ1-5; 7 nucleotides match TRBD1. The CDR3 has 13 amino acids. Germline V gives CDR1 SEHNR, CDR2 FQNEAQ (reference sequence). The V and J ends lost 5 bases and 4 bases, in that order; junction bases with no gene match: 2. The CDR3 DNA follows: TGTGCCAGCAGCGGACAGGCAAATCAGCCCCAGCATTTT. Protein sequence: CASSGQANQPQHF.

The chain links TRBV5-1 to TRBJ1-6; no clear D. The ends were cut back, 0 bases at V and 8 bases at J, with 12 bases in the middle. This CDR3 contains 15 residues. CDR1 and CDR2 (germline): SGHRS, YFSETQ. The CDR3, as DNA: TGCGCCAGCAGCTTGGGTCCCGCGGAGGATTCACCCCTCCACTTT. Protein product: CASSLGPAEDSPLHF.

The chain combines TRBV15 with TRBJ2-5; TRBD1 matches at 11 bases. V gave up 9 bases and J gave up 3 bases; unmatched junction bases: 3. Germline CDR1 and CDR2: LNHNV and YYDKDF (reference sequence). The CDR3 totals 13 residues. CDR3 sequence reads: CATGTGGEETQYF. As DNA, the CDR3 is TGTGCCACTGGGACAGGGGGGGAAGAGACCCAGTACTTC. Using reference TRBV15 and TRBJ2-5 for the parts outside the CDR3, the full variable domain is DAMVIQNPRYQVTQFGKPVTLSCSQTLNHNVMYWYQQKSSQAPKLLFHYYDKDFNNEADTPDNFQSRRPNTSFCFLDIRSPGLGDTAMYLCATGTGGEETQYFGPGTRLLVL.

The rearrangement links TRBV5-6 to TRBJ2-3; D is uncertain. The germline V gene encodes CDR1 SGHDT and CDR2 YYEEEE. The CDR3 extends over 15 amino acids. The V end lost 4 bases, the J end lost 1 base, and 13 bases lay between the germline ends. CDR3 protein: CASSITNAGTDTQYF. CDR3 DNA: TGTGCCAGCAGCATTACTAACGCCGGCACAGATACGCAGTATTTT.

This clone showed up just a few times. The chain carries TRBV30 and TRBJ1-5, with unresolved D. This CDR3 contains 12 residues. CDR1 is GTSNPN, CDR2 SVGIG, per germline (reference sequence). Trimming took off 5 bases at V and 6 bases at J, with 11 bases between the two ends. For the CDR3, the DNA is TGTGCCTGGGTCAAAACGGGTCAGCCCCAGCATTTT. The encoded protein is CAWVKTGQPQHF.

This clone has more than one count but fewer than ten. J is TRBJ1-6 and V is TRBV4-1; tentative D call: TRBD1 (6 bases). Germline values: CDR1 MGHRA, CDR2 YSYEKL. V lost 1 base and J lost 7, with 17 bases in between. The CDR3 consists of 17 residues. In DNA form, the CDR3 reads TGCGCCAGCAGCCAAGTCGTACAGGGTAATCGGAATTCACCCCTCCACTTT. Amino acids: CASSQVVQGNRNSPLHF.

This clone turned up a few times. The CDR3: CAIGIGGQQQETQYF. CDR3 DNA sequence: TGTGCCATCGGGATTGGGGGACAACAACAAGAGACCCAGTACTTC. This sequence joins TRBV10-3 and TRBJ2-5; D is perhaps TRBD1 (6 bases). Germline V gene data show CDR1 as ENHRY and CDR2 as SYGVKD. The CDR3 spans 15 residues. Trimming shortened V by 8 bases and J by 2 bases, and 18 bases separated the two germline ends.

This clone appeared a single time. The chain joins TRBV19 to TRBJ2-7; D is unclear. V was shortened by 0 bases and J by 2 bases, with 8 bases between the two germline ends. The CDR3 is 14 amino acids. Germline V gene lookup returns CDR1 LNHDA and CDR2 SQIVND (reference sequence). CDR3 nucleotide sequence: TGTGCCAGTAGTATAGACCCGACCGCCTACGAGCAGTACTTC. Residues: CASSIDPTAYEQYF.

The chain employs TRBV10-3 and TRBJ1-4; D not certain. The V end lost 4 bases, the J end lost 0 bases, and 3 bases lay between the germline ends. Germline V lookup: CDR1 ENHRY, CDR2 SYGVKD. This CDR3 is built from 13 residues. CDR3 residues: CAISVATNEKLFF. DNA for the CDR3: TGTGCCATCAGTGTTGCAACTAATGAAAAACTGTTTTTT.

V gene TRBV18 combines with J gene TRBJ1-1; no clear D. This CDR3 contains 13 residues. Germline CDR1 is KGHSH and CDR2 is LQKENI. V gave up 6 bases and J gave up 3 bases, with 11 bases separating them. DNA for the CDR3: TGTGCCAGCTCTCGAAACCGGGACACTGAAGCTTTCTTT. This codes for CASSRNRDTEAFF.

This clone showed up just a few times. This sequence joins TRBV25-1 and TRBJ1-6; D is ambiguous. Per the germline V gene, CDR1 is MGHDK and CDR2 is SYGVNS. V lost 2 bases, J lost 4 bases, and 15 bases lay in between. This CDR3 is built from 17 residues. Here the CDR3 DNA reads TGTGCCAGCAGTGAAAGGCTCCTTGGAAATTATAATTCACCCCTCCACTTT. It specifies CASSERLLGNYNSPLHF.

This clone showed up just a few times. This sequence joins TRBV14 and TRBJ1-2, with D hard to call. CDR3 length: 14 residues. Trimming cost V 1 base and J 4 bases, with 10 bases left between them. Germline V gives CDR1 SGHDN, CDR2 FVKESK. This CDR3 reads CASSQAARAYGYTF. CDR3 DNA: TGTGCCAGCAGCCAAGCAGCCCGGGCCTATGGCTACACCTTC.